A selection of T cell receptor beta chains follows, all from one sample in a study of a mutant IDH1 vaccine in newly diagnosed glioma. No cognate antigen is known for these TCRs. Here immunoSEQ multiplex PCR was the method, and the copy in TCRdb shows in-frame clones only, minus some. The sample has some 49,000 clones, about 80% seen once. Sequencing used PBMCs, obtained from a glioma patient whose treatment included an IDH1 peptide vaccine. The source is a woman in her 40s with glioma. Some clones in this sample may be carry-over from other donors' samples. Both conserved end residues are part of each CDR3. D genes are given only for firm matches. Clone size is stated in some rows and not others, as once, few, many or a class when expanded.

few,TRBV30,TRBJ1-2,TRBD1,TGTGCCTGGAGCCGGGACAGGCCTTATGGCTACACCTTC,CAWSRDRPYGYTF
.,TRBV5-4,TRBJ1-5,.,TGTGCCAGCAGCTTGGAGCCTTATAGCAATCAGCCCCAGCATTTT,CASSLEPYSNQPQHF
.,TRBV5-1,TRBJ1-1,TRBD1,TGCGCCAGCAGCCTAGACAGGGTCGCTGAAGCTTTCTTT,CASSLDRVAEAFF
.,TRBV30,TRBJ2-1,.,TGTGCCTGGAGTGTATCGATTGGTCTGCAGTTCTTC,CAWSVSIGLQFF
.,TRBV30,TRBJ1-3,.,TGTGCCTTGGTGTGGGGGGCTGGAAACACCATATATTTT,CALVWGAGNTIYF
few,TRBV9,TRBJ1-5,.,TGTGCCAGCAGCGTAGGAATGGGTCAGCCCCAGCATTTT,CASSVGMGQPQHF
few,TRBV12-5,TRBJ1-1,.,TGTGCTAGTGGTCCCTTTCGGGGCTTGAACACTGAAGCTTTCTTT,CASGPFRGLNTEAFF
.,TRBV2,TRBJ1-3,.,TGTGCCAGCAGTCGGACCCATGATAGGGACACCATATATTTT,CASSRTHDRDTIYF
.,TRBV19,TRBJ2-5,.,TGTGCCAGTAGTATTGGCAGGGGAGGGGAGACCCAGTACTTC,CASSIGRGGETQYF
.,TRBV9,TRBJ2-5,.,TGTGCCAGCAGCGTAGGGCGGCAGGGAGGCGAGACCCAGTACTTC,CASSVGRQGGETQYF
.,TRBV4-2,TRBJ1-5,TRBD1,TGTGCCAGCAGCCAAGATATCAGGGGGCAGTTCCCCAATCAGCCCCAGCATTTT,CASSQDIRGQFPNQPQHF
.,TRBV7-2,TRBJ2-5,TRBD2,TGTGCCAGCAGCTCCCGACTAGCGGGGGAAGAGACCCAGTACTTC,CASSSRLAGEETQYF
.,TRBV7-3,TRBJ2-1,.,TGTGCCAGCAGCTTAGCCGGGACCGAATACAATGAGCAGTTCTTC,CASSLAGTEYNEQFF
.,TRBV4-1,TRBJ1-2,.,TGCGCCAGCAGCCACACGGGGGGCGCAGCCTATGGCTACACCTTC,CASSHTGGAAYGYTF
.,TRBV10-2,TRBJ1-6,.,TGCGCCAGCAACCCGGGCGCCAAAAATTCACCCCTCCACTTT,CASNPGAKNSPLHF
few,TRBV30,TRBJ1-1,.,TGTGCCTGGAGTGCGGGGTCTGACCGCCAAGCTTTCTTT,CAWSAGSDRQAFF
.,TRBV7-2,TRBJ2-7,.,TGTGCCAGCAGCTTGAATAAGGCCCTGGGGGATCCCTACGAGCAGTACTTC,CASSLNKALGDPYEQYF
few,TRBV6-4,TRBJ1-5,.,TGTGCCAGCAGTGAGGGGAGCAATCAGCCCCAGCATTTT,CASSEGSNQPQHF
once,TRBV2,TRBJ1-1,.,TGTGCCAGCAGTTGGGGGCGCAGCACTGAAGCTTTCTTT,CASSWGRSTEAFF
.,TRBV9,TRBJ2-5,TRBD2,TGTGCCAGCAGCCCTACCCTAGCGGGGGGAGAGACCCAGTACTTC,CASSPTLAGGETQYF